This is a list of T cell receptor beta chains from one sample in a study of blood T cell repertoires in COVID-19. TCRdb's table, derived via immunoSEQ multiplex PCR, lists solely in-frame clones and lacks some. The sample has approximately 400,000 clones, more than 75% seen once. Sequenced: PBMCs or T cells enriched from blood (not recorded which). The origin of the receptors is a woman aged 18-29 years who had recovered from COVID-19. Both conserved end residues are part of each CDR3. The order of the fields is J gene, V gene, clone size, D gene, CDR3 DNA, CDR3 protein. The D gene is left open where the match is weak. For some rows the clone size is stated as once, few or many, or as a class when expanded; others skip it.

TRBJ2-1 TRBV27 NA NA TGTGCCAGCAGTCGTGGGGCCAACAATGAGCAGTTCTTC CASSRGANNEQFF
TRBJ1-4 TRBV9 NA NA TGTGCCAGCAGCTTCGACGGGACAACTAATGAAAAACTGTTTTTT CASSFDGTTNEKLFF
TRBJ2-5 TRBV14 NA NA TGTGCCAGCAGCCAAGATGGAGGCGGTTTGGAGACCCAGTACTTC CASSQDGGGLETQYF
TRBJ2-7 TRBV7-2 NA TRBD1 TGTGCCAGCAGCTCGGCAGGGGGAGACTACGAGCAGTACTTC CASSSAGGDYEQYF
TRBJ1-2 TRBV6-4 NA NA TGTGCCAGCAGTGACCTAAACTATGGCTACACCTTC CASSDLNYGYTF
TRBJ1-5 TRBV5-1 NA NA TGCGCCAGCAGCTTAAAAGCCATCATTCAGCCCCAGCATTTT CASSLKAIIQPQHF
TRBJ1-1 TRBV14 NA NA TGTGCCAGCAGCCCACAGAAGGGGGTATACACTGAAGCTTTCTTT CASSPQKGVYTEAFF
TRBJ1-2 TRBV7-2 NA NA TGTGCCAGCAGCTTTGAACAGACCACCAGCTATGGCTACACCTTC CASSFEQTTSYGYTF
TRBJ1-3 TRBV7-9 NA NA TGTGCCAGCAGCCACAGGTCCTTAAGCTCTGGAAACACCATATATTTT CASSHRSLSSGNTIYF
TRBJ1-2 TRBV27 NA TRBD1 TGTGCCAGCGGAGTCGGGACAGGGAATAACTATGGCTACACCTTC CASGVGTGNNYGYTF
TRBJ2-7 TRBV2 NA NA TGTGCCAGCAGTGAAGGTTACCTCACGGCCTACGAGCAGTACTTC CASSEGYLTAYEQYF
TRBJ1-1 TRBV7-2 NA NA TGTGCCAGCAGTTATACTAAATCTGAAGCTTTCTTT CASSYTKSEAFF
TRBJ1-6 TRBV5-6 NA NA TGTGCCAGCAGCTTGACAAAAGGGGCACCCCTCCACTTT CASSLTKGAPLHF
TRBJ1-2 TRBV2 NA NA TGTGCCAGCAGTGTGGGGGCCAGTCGTGGCTACACCTTC CASSVGASRGYTF
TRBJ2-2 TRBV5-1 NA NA TGCGCCAGCAGCTGGCTCCCGAACACCGGGGAGCTGTTTTTT CASSWLPNTGELFF
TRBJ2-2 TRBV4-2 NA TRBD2 TGTGCCAGCAGTTATACTAGCGGGGAGAACACCGGGGAGCTGTTTTTT CASSYTSGENTGELFF
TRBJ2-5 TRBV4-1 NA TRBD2 TGCGCCAGCAGCCAAGCTAGCGGGGGGGCATTGGTGATAGCCCAGTACTTC CASSQASGGALVIAQYF
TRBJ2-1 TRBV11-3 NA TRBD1 TGTGCCAGCAGCACTAGGGACAGGGGTATCTACAATGAGCAGTTCTTC CASSTRDRGIYNEQFF
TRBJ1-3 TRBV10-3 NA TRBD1 TGTGCCATCATCCCGGACAGGGCCGAAAACACCATATATTTT CAIIPDRAENTIYF
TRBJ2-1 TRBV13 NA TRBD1 TGTGCCAGCAGCTTTGAGCCGGGACAGTACAATGAGCAGTTCTTC CASSFEPGQYNEQFF
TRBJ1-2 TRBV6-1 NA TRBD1 TGTGCCAGCAGTGACCGGGACAGGGGAAACTATGGCTACACCTTC CASSDRDRGNYGYTF
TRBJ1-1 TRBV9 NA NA TGTGCCAGCAGTGAGAGCCCGAACACTGAAGCTTTCTTT CASSESPNTEAFF
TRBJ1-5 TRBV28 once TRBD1 TGTGCCAGCAGTCCCCCGGGACAGGGCGGTCAGCCCCAGCATTTT CASSPPGQGGQPQHF
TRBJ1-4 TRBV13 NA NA TGTGCCAGCAGCTTGCAGGGGAAACTGTTTTTT CASSLQGKLFF
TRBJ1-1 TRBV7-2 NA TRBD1 TGTGCCAGCAGCGGGCGACAGGGGGCGCACACTGAAGCTTTCTTT CASSGRQGAHTEAFF
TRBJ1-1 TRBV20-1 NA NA TGCAGTGCCCCTCGGGGGAACGTCGCTTTCTTT CSAPRGNVAFF
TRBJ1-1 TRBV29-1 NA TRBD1 TGCAGCGTTGAACTCCCGGGACAGGGATACACTGAAGCTTTCTTT CSVELPGQGYTEAFF
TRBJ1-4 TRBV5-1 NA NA TGCGCCAGCAGCTTGGGAGTGAATGAAAAACTGTTTTTT CASSLGVNEKLFF
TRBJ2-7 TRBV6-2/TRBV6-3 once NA TGTGCCAGCAGTTACTCGACTCCCGCCTACGAGCAGTACTTC CASSYSTPAYEQYF
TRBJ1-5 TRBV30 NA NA TGTGCCTGGAGTGTAAATCGGGGACGGGGGCAGCCCCAGCATTTT CAWSVNRGRGQPQHF
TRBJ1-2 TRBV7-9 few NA TGTGCCAGCAGCTTAGGGGCCGGCGTAAATGGCTACACCTTC CASSLGAGVNGYTF
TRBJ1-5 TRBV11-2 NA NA TGTGCCAGCAGCCGCCGAGGGAGGAAAAATCGGGAGCCCCAGCATTTT CASSRRGRKNREPQHF
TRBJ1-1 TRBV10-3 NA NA TGTGCCATCAGAGGAGCGGGACATGGCAACACTGAAGCTTTCTTT CAIRGAGHGNTEAFF
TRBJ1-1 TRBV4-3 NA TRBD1 TGCGCCAGCAGCCAGGACAGGGAGAACACTGAAGCTTTCTTT CASSQDRENTEAFF
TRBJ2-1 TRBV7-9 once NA TGTGCCAGCAGCACGGACACAAACAATGAGCAGTTCTTC CASSTDTNNEQFF
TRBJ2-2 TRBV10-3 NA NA TGTGCCATCAGTGCTTCCGGGGATCGGCCCGGGGAGCTGTTTTTT CAISASGDRPGELFF
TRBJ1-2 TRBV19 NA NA TGTGCCAGCTGCTCTGGGCAGTCTCATGGCTACACCTTC CASCSGQSHGYTF
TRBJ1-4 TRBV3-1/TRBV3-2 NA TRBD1 TGTGCCAGCAGCTTACGGACAGGGAATGAAAAACTGTTTTTT CASSLRTGNEKLFF
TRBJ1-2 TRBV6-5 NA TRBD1 TGTGCCAGCGGGAGAGGAGGACAGGGATTAGTCTACACCTTC CASGRGGQGLVYTF
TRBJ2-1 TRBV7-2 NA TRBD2 TGTGCCAGCAGCTTAGCGCGGAGCCTAGCGGGGGTATACAATGAGCAGTTCTTC CASSLARSLAGVYNEQFF
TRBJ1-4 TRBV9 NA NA TGTGCCAGCGGGGTGGGGCACCGAAATGAAAAACTGTTTTTT CASGVGHRNEKLFF
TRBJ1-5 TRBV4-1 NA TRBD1 TGCGCCAGCAGCCAGGGGGACAGCTCCTATAGCAATCAGCCCCAGCATTTT CASSQGDSSYSNQPQHF